This is a list of T cell receptor beta chains from one sample in a study of OX40 agonist ivuxolimab in advanced cancers. Only in-frame clones appear in the TCRdb table, and some are missing; sequencing was by immunoSEQ multiplex PCR. The sample includes about 55,000 clones, around 80% of them seen just once. This specimen was CD4+ or CD8+ T cells sorted from blood, taken in a trial of the OX40 agonist ivuxolimab. Receptors originate from an adult with an advanced solid tumor such as melanoma, head and neck, liver or kidney cancer. CDR3s leave out the opening cysteine and the closing phenylalanine or tryptophan.

CDR3,V,length,J
ASTPPGQGYTGELF,TRBV5-1,14,TRBJ2-2
ASSQVAPGAGSYNEQF,TRBV4-1,16,TRBJ2-1
ASSPQGGTEAF,TRBV6-6,11,TRBJ1-1
ASSVQLNTEAF,TRBV6-5,11,TRBJ1-1
ASSPPERSSYNEQF,TRBV18,14,TRBJ2-1
ASSLSGQTASTDTQY,TRBV5-6,15,TRBJ2-3
ASSQTLSNEKLF,TRBV7-2,12,TRBJ1-4
ASSLGRQAGGNEQF,TRBV7-2,14,TRBJ2-1
ASSIRQGYNEQF,TRBV19,12,TRBJ2-1
SARQADTQY,TRBV20-1,9,TRBJ2-3
AISQANTEAF,TRBV6-6,10,TRBJ1-1
ASSPRGPGQSNTEAF,TRBV18,15,TRBJ1-1
ASTDQGVIPHGYT,TRBV19,13,TRBJ1-2
ASSLVGGETEAF,TRBV5-6,12,TRBJ1-1
ASSLFGGQDGNQPQH,TRBV7-2,15,TRBJ1-5
ASKWGGGTNTEAF,TRBV19,13,TRBJ1-1
ASSQATERRAGELF,TRBV4-1,14,TRBJ2-2
ASSLPYDRDTQH,TRBV28,12,TRBJ1-5
ASSPRQGYTGNTIY,TRBV18,14,TRBJ1-3
ASSLGPQGAYNEQF,TRBV5-1,14,TRBJ2-1
ASSWDRSSGNTIY,TRBV13,13,TRBJ1-3
ASSTGQGVRETQY,TRBV7-2,13,TRBJ2-5
ASSGRQGAREAF,TRBV9,12,TRBJ1-1
ASRGTGAYGYT,TRBV27,11,TRBJ1-2
ASRTRRVPETPLH,TRBV28,13,TRBJ1-6
ASSLEASGADTQY,TRBV5-1,13,TRBJ2-3
ASSLWGRGPNTEAF,TRBV28,14,TRBJ1-1
ASSSKPGQGFYGYT,TRBV27,14,TRBJ1-2
AWSTVGQGLSPLH,TRBV30,13,TRBJ1-6
ASSGLAGVPNYNEQF,TRBV5-1,15,TRBJ2-1
ASNRDSNTGELF,TRBV7-3,12,TRBJ2-2
ASSLRTGNAGELF,TRBV18,13,TRBJ2-2
ASRRGSTGPYEQY,TRBV28,13,TRBJ2-7